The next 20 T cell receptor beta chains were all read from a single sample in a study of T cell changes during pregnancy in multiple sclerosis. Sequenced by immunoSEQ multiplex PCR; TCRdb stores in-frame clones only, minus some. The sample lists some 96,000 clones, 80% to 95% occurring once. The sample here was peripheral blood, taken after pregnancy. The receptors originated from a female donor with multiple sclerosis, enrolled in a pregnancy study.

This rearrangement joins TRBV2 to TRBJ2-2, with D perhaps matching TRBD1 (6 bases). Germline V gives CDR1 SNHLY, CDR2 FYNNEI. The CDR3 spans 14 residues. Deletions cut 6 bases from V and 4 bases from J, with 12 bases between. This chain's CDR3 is CASRWGRGTGELFF. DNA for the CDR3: TGTGCCAGCAGGTGGGGCAGGGGCACCGGGGAGCTGTTTTTT.

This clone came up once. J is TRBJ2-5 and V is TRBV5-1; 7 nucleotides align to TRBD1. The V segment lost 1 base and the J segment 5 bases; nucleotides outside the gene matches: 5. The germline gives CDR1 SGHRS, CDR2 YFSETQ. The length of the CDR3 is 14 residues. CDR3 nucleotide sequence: TGCGCCAGCAGCTTGAACAGGGGAGTGGAGACCCAGTACTTC. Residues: CASSLNRGVETQYF.

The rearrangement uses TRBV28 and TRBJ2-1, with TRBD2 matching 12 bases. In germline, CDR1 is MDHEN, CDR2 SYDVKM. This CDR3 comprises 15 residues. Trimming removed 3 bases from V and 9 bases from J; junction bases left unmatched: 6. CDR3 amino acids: CASSLMTSGSGEQFF. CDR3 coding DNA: TGTGCCAGCAGTTTGATGACTAGCGGGAGTGGTGAGCAGTTCTTC.

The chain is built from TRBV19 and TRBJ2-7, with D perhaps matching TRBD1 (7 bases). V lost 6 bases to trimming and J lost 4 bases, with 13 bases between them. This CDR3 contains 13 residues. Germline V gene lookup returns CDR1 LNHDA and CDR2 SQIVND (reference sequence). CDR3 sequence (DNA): TGTGCCAGTAGGTTCGCAGGGGGGTACGAGCAGTACTTC. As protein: CASRFAGGYEQYF.

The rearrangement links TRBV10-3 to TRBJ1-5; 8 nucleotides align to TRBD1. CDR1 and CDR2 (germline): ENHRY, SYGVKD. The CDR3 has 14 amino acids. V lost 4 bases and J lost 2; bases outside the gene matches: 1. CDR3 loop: CAISVTGGNQPQHF. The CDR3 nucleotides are TGTGCCATCAGTGTGACAGGGGGCAATCAGCCCCAGCATTTT.

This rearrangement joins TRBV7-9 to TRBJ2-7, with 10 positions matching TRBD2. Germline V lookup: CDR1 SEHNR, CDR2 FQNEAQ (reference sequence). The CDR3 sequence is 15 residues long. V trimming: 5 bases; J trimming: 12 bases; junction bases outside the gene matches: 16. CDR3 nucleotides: TGTGCCAGCAGCCTAGAGACTAGCGGGTCCGTGGATGGGTACTTC. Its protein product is CASSLETSGSVDGYF.

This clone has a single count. CDR3 protein: CASSLHINEQFF. CDR3 nucleotides: TGTGCCAGCAGCTTACACATAAATGAGCAGTTCTTC. The genes are TRBV11-2 and TRBJ2-1; D unclear. This CDR3 is built from 12 residues. V was trimmed by 2 bases and J by 7 bases, leaving 6 bases between them. Per the germline V gene, CDR1 is SGHAT and CDR2 is FQNNGV.

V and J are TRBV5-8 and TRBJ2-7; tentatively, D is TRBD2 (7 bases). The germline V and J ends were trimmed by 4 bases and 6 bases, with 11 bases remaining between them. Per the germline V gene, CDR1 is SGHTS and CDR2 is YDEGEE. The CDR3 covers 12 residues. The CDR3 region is CASSRRGAEQYF. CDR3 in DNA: TGTGCCAGCAGCCGTCGGGGGGCCGAGCAGTACTTC.

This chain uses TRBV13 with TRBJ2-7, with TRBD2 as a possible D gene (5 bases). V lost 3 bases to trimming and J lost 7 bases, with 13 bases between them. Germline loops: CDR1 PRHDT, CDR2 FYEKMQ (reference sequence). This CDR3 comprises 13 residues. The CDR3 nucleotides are TGTGCCAGCAGCTTCGGGCCCCCGGGGGAGCAGTACTTC. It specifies CASSFGPPGEQYF.

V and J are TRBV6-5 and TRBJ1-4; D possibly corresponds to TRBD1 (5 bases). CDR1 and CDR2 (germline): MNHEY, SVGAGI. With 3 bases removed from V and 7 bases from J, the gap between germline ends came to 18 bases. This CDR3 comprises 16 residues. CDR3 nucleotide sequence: TGTGCCAGCAGTTATAACCGGGACTCTTTCTTTGAAAAACTGTTTTTT. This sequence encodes CASSYNRDSFFEKLFF.

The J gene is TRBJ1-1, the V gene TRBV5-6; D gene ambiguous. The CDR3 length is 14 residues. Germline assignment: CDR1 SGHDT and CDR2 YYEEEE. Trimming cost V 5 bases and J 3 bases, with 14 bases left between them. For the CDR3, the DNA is TGTGCCAGCAGTGCGACGGGGTATGACACTGAAGCTTTCTTT. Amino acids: CASSATGYDTEAFF.

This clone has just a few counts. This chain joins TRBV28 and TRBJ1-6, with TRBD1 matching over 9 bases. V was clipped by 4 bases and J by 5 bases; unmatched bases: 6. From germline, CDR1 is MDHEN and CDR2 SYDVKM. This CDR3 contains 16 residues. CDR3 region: CASSSQGQGNNSPLHF. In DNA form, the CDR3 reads TGTGCCAGCAGTTCCCAGGGACAGGGAAATAATTCACCCCTCCACTTT.

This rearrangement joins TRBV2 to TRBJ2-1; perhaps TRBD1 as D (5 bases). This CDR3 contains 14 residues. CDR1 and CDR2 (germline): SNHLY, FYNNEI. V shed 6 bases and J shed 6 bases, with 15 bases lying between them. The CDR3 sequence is CASRAGFTGNEQFF. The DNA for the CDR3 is TGTGCCAGCAGGGCAGGGTTCACCGGCAATGAGCAGTTCTTC. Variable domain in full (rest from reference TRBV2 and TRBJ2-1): EPEVTQTPSHQVTQMGQEVILRCVPISNHLYFYWYRQILGQKVEFLVSFYNNEISEKSEIFDDQFSVERPDGSNFTLKIRSTKLEDSAMYFCASRAGFTGNEQFFGPGTRLTVL.

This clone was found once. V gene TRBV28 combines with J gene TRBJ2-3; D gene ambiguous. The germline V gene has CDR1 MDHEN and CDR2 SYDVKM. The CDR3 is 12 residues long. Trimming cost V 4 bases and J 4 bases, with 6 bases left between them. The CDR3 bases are TGTGCCAGCAGTTGGCTAGCAGATACGCAGTATTTT. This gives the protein CASSWLADTQYF. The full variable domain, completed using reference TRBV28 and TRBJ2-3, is DVKVTQSSRYLVKRTGEKVFLECVQDMDHENMFWYRQDPGLGLRLIYFSYDVKMKEKGDIPEGYSVSREKKERFSLILESASTNQTSMYLCASSWLADTQYFGPGTRLTVL.

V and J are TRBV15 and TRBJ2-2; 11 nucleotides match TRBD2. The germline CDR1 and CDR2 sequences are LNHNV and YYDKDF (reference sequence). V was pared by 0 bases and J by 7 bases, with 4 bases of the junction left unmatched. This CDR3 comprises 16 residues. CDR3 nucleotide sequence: TGTGCCACCAGCAGAGATATCACTAGCGGGGGCGGGGAGCTGTTTTTT. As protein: CATSRDITSGGGELFF.

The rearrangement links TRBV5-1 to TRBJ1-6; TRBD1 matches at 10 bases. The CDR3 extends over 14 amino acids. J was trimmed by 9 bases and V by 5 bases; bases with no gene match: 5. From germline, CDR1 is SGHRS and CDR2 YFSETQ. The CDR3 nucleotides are TGCGCCAGCAGTACTGGACAGGGGGGTTCACCCCTCCACTTT. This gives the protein CASSTGQGGSPLHF.

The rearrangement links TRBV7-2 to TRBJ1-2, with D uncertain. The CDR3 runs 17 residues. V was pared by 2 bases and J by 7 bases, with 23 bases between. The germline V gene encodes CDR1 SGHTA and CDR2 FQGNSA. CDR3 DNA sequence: TGTGCCAGCAGCTTAAATATGATAAGCGATATTAAGCGTGGCTACACCTTC. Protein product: CASSLNMISDIKRGYTF.

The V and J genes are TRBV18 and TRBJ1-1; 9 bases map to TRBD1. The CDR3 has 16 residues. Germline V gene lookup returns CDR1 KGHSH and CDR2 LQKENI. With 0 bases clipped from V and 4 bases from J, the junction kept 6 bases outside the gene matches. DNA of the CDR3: TGTGCCAGCTCACCACCGGGGGGGACAGGGCCCACTGAAGCTTTCTTT. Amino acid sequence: CASSPPGGTGPTEAFF.

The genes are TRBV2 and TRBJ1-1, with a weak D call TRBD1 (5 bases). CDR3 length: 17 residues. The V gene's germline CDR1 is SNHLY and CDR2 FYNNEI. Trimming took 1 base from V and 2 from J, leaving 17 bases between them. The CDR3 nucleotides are TGTGCCAGCAGTGAAGAGGGCAGGGCGGGAGGAAACACTGAAGCTTTCTTT. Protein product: CASSEEGRAGGNTEAFF.

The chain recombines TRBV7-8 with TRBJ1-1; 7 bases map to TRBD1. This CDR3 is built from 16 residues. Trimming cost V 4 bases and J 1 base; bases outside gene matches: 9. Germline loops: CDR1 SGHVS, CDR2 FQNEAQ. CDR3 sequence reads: CASSYRQGRGNTEAFF. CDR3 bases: TGTGCCAGCAGCTATAGACAGGGAAGGGGGAACACTGAAGCTTTCTTT.